This TCR beta chain was found in a study of blood T cell repertoires in COVID-19. At the level of the study: PBMCs, B-cell-depleted T cells, or T cells were the source of the cDNA or gDNA that made up the material.

Authors' processing steps: Estimation of nucleated cell counts relied on the amplification of reference gene primers. This table comes from immunoSEQ multiplex PCR, and its TCRdb copy is limited to in-frame clones, with some not included. V and J calls and clone size are given by that table; D and trimming were obtained from the DNA. The sample has about 44,000 clones, roughly nine tenths seen once. This CDR3 spans 13 amino acids. The V end lost 6 bases, the J end lost 4 bases, and 12 bases lay between the germline ends. Germline CDR1 reads LNHNV; CDR2 reads YYDKDF (reference sequence). The V call is TRBV15, the J call TRBJ1-2; D possibly corresponds to TRBD1 (6 bases). Sample: peripheral blood. This TCR was recovered from a man between 65 and 85 years old with active COVID-19. The CDR3 sequence is CATSLTGLYGYTF. In nucleotides, the CDR3 is TGTGCCACCAGTCTTACAGGGCTCTATGGCTACACCTTC.